The present T cell receptor (beta chain) was sequenced within a study of blood T cell repertoires in COVID-19. For the study at large: Sites in the United States, Italy and Spain provided acute and convalescent COVID-19 samples. PBMCs, B-cell-depleted T cells, or T cells were the source of the cDNA or gDNA that made up the material.

CDR3 length: 14 amino acids. Germline values: CDR1 SQVTM, CDR2 ANQGSEA. V was clipped by 0 bases and J by 6 bases; unmatched bases: 6. This clone appeared once. Authors' data handling: Estimated nucleated cell counts came from reference gene primer amplification. TCRdb's table, derived via immunoSEQ multiplex PCR, lists solely in-frame clones and lacks some. That table is the source of V, J and clone size, and D and trimming were worked out from the DNA. The top ten clones hold 15% of a sample with about 74,000 clones, around 82% of them seen once. The chain couples TRBV29-1 to TRBJ2-3, with 7 bases aligning to TRBD1. The receptor comes from a human donor in a cohort sampled during active COVID-19. Sequences were obtained from peripheral blood. The CDR3 coding sequence is TGCAGCGTTGAAGACCCCACAGGGGAGGATACGCAGTATTTT. Protein: CSVEDPTGEDTQYF.